This T cell receptor (beta chain) was sequenced in a study of T cells in Graves' hyperthyroidism and ophthalmopathy. Using RNA transcripts as the source, TCR beta CDR3 regions were amplified. TCR CDR3 regions were first amplified by RT-PCR with HTBI primers. Each CDR3 protein gets one entry after TCRdb re-called the multiplex PCR reads with MiXCR. The data hold around 600,000 distinct CDR3 sequences, with approximately 15% observed a single time. This clonotype was counted at least ten times. Trimming removed 6 bases at V and 4 bases at J, with 10 bases between. The germline gives CDR1 MNHEY, CDR2 SVGEGT. CDR3 length: 13 residues.

The chain is built from TRBV6-2 or TRBV6-3 and TRBJ2-1, with a tentative D call TRBD1 (5 bases). This sequence was found in a woman between 50 and 59 years old with Graves' ophthalmopathy. Sample: blood. The CDR3 loop is CASSFDRYNEQFF. In DNA, the CDR3 is TGTGCCAGCAGCTTTGACAGATACAATGAGCAGTTCTTC.